This passage covers 28 T cell receptor beta chains from one sample sequenced in a study of T cell repertoires in cytomegalovirus infection. No antigen has been assigned to these receptors. TCRdb reprocessed the reads via MiXCR and lists one record per CDR3 protein. The sample has 370,000 or so distinct CDR3 sequences; about 35% are singletons. Sequenced material: cultured PBMCs, taken from culture after CMV antigen stimulation. These receptors all come from a human donor in good health (CMV status not recorded). Some clones in this sample may be carry-over from other donors' samples.

The chain combines TRBV10-3 with TRBJ2-1, with D unclear. CDR1 ENHRY and CDR2 SYGVKD come from the germline V gene. Trimming removed 2 bases at V and 5 bases at J, with 4 bases between. CDR3 length: 12 residues. Written as DNA, the CDR3 is TGTGCCATCAGTGAGCCCCACAATGAGCAGTTCTTC. It specifies CAISEPHNEQFF.

This clonotype was observed a handful of times. V and J are TRBV5-6 and TRBJ1-1; no firm D call. This CDR3 has 12 residues. The ends were cut back, 4 bases at V and 10 bases at J, with 14 bases in the middle. Germline assignment: CDR1 SGHDT and CDR2 YYEEEE. DNA of the CDR3: TGTGCCAGCAGCACCCCGTGGGTCCGAGCTTTCTTT. This gives the protein CASSTPWVRAFF.

The chain's CDR3 is CASSIGSSYNSPLHF. CDR3 coding DNA: TGTGCCAGTAGTATCGGGAGCTCCTATAATTCACCCCTCCACTTT. The rearrangement joins TRBV19 to TRBJ1-6; D unresolved. This CDR3 is 15 amino acids long. The V and J ends lost 3 bases and 0 bases respectively, with 6 bases between them. Germline CDR1 is LNHDA and CDR2 is SQIVND (reference sequence).

A few counts support this clonotype. This rearrangement joins TRBV7-2 to TRBJ2-1; the D gene is possibly TRBD2 (5 bases). The CDR3 extends over 17 amino acids. CDR1 SGHTA and CDR2 FQGNSA come from the germline V gene. V was clipped by 5 bases and J by 1 base, with 18 bases between them. This chain's CDR3 is CASSIQIGGGSYNEQFF. The DNA for the CDR3 is TGTGCCAGCAGCATCCAGATTGGAGGCGGGTCCTACAATGAGCAGTTCTTC.

The genes are TRBV3-1 and TRBJ2-1; 8 bases are shared with TRBD1. V gave up 5 bases and J gave up 0 bases; unmatched junction bases: 9. CDR3 length: 17 residues. The germline gives CDR1 LGHDT, CDR2 YNNKEL (reference sequence). The CDR3 spells CASSARTGQSSYNEQFF. The CDR3 DNA follows: TGTGCCAGCAGCGCTCGGACAGGGCAAAGCTCCTACAATGAGCAGTTCTTC.

CDR3 loop: CASSLAGRSTYEQYF. The CDR3 nucleotides are TGTGCCAGCAGCTTAGCGGGACGGTCGACCTACGAGCAGTACTTC. This rearrangement joins TRBV7-4 to TRBJ2-7; the D gene could be TRBD1 or TRBD2 (5 bases each). Germline V gene lookup returns CDR1 SGHVT and CDR2 SQSDAQ. V was cut by 0 bases and J by 2 bases, with 11 bases left in between. The CDR3 runs to 15 residues.

The J gene is TRBJ2-5, the V gene TRBV6-5; 7 nucleotides match TRBD2. V trimming: 0 bases; J trimming: 4 bases; junction bases outside the gene matches: 11. Germline V gene sequence: CDR1 MNHEY, CDR2 SVGAGI. CDR3 length equals 17 residues. CDR3 bases: TGTGCCAGCAGTTACTCCCCCGCCCCTGGGAGGGGAGAGACCCAGTACTTC. This sequence encodes CASSYSPAPGRGETQYF.

This clonotype occurred a few times. This chain connects TRBV2 to TRBJ2-2; D possibly matches TRBD1 or TRBD2 (6 bases each). The germline V and J ends were trimmed by 7 bases and 5 bases, with 17 bases remaining between them. CDR1 SNHLY and CDR2 FYNNEI come from the germline V gene. The CDR3 contains 15 residues. The DNA of the CDR3 is TGTGCCAGCACCTTAGGGGGGAGCGGAACCGGGGAGCTGTTTTTT. It codes for CASTLGGSGTGELFF.

The table lists this clonotype with many counts. The CDR3 coding sequence is TGTGCCAGCAGCTTAGGGGCGGGAGTAGGGGAGACCCAGTACTTC. Protein: CASSLGAGVGETQYF. The chain carries TRBV7-2 and TRBJ2-5; 7 nucleotides agree with TRBD2. Germline V gene sequence: CDR1 SGHTA, CDR2 FQGNSA. Trimming took 1 base from V and 5 from J; bases not matched to a gene: 7. This CDR3 comprises 15 residues.

This clonotype has just one count. The chain recombines TRBV27 with TRBJ2-7; D remains unclear. The CDR3 totals 15 residues. V lost 3 bases to trimming and J lost 2 bases, with 14 bases between them. Germline CDR1 reads MNHEY; CDR2 reads SMNVEV (reference sequence). The CDR3 loop is CASSFLRATPYEQYF. CDR3 nucleotide sequence: TGTGCCAGCAGTTTCCTCCGTGCAACTCCCTACGAGCAGTACTTC.

This clonotype was seen a handful of times. This rearrangement joins TRBV28 to TRBJ1-2; TRBD1 agrees at 12 bases. Germline V CDR1 and CDR2: MDHEN, SYDVKM. After removal of 4 bases from V and 4 bases from J, the junction contained 7 bases not matched to a gene. CDR3 length: 16 amino acids. Written as DNA, the CDR3 is TGTGCCAGCAGTTCCGGGACAGGGGGCGTCATCTATGGCTACACCTTC. It codes for CASSSGTGGVIYGYTF.

There are a few counts of this clonotype. J is TRBJ1-1 and V is TRBV19; D is perhaps TRBD1 (5 bases). V was pared by 1 base and J by 4 bases, with 16 bases between. The CDR3 runs 16 residues. Per the germline V gene, CDR1 is LNHDA and CDR2 is SQIVND (reference sequence). CDR3 in amino acids: CASSIVVSGGSTEAFF. The DNA of the CDR3 is TGTGCCAGTAGTATAGTGGTTTCGGGGGGTAGCACTGAAGCTTTCTTT. Using reference TRBV19 and TRBJ1-1 for the parts outside the CDR3, the full variable domain is DGGITQSPKYLFRKEGQNVTLSCEQNLNHDAMYWYRQDPGQGLRLIYYSQIVNDFQKGDIAEGYSVSREKKESFPLTVTSAQKNPTAFYLCASSIVVSGGSTEAFFGQGTRLTVV.

This clonotype was detected many times. V usage is TRBV7-2 and J usage is TRBJ2-1; 12 bases match TRBD1. Germline lookup yields CDR1 SGHTA and CDR2 FQGNSA. This CDR3 has 18 residues. V trimming: 5 bases; J trimming: 3 bases; junction bases outside the gene matches: 11. The CDR3 coding sequence is TGTGCCAGCAGCCCCCGGCGGGACAGGGGGCTTTACTACAATGAGCAGTTCTTC. It translates to CASSPRRDRGLYYNEQFF.

This rearrangement joins TRBV4-1 to TRBJ1-1, with TRBD1 as a possible D gene (6 bases). Trimming pared 4 bases from V and 4 bases from J, leaving 10 bases between. CDR1 MGHRA and CDR2 YSYEKL come from the germline V gene. This CDR3 spans 13 amino acids. This CDR3 is CASSRLGATEAFF. The CDR3 nucleotides are TGCGCCAGCAGCCGGCTGGGGGCCACTGAAGCTTTCTTT.

This clonotype appeared many times. CDR3 DNA sequence: TGTGCCAGCAGTTTAGCGCGGGGAGATACGCAGTATTTT. This codes for CASSLARGDTQYF. V is TRBV12-3 or TRBV12-4 and J is TRBJ2-3, with D perhaps TRBD2 (6 bases). With 0 bases removed from V and 5 bases from J, the gap between germline ends came to 6 bases. The CDR3 is made up of 13 amino acids.

The genes are TRBV5-1 and TRBJ2-1; possibly TRBD2 for D (6 bases). V was clipped by 2 bases and J by 5 bases, with 11 bases between them. The V gene's germline CDR1 is SGHRS and CDR2 YFSETQ. The CDR3 runs to 14 residues. CDR3 in DNA: TGCGCCAGCAGCTTAGAAGGAGGGGACAATGAGCAGTTCTTC. This sequence encodes CASSLEGGDNEQFF.

This clonotype was detected many times. The chain carries TRBV12-3 or TRBV12-4 and TRBJ2-4; no reliable D call. Trimming pared 5 bases from V and 1 base from J, leaving 21 bases between. The CDR3 has 18 amino acids. CDR3 sequence reads: CASSKTGPVDSAKNIQYF. The CDR3 DNA sequence: TGTGCCAGCAGTAAGACCGGGCCAGTCGATTCTGCCAAAAACATTCAGTACTTC.

DNA of the CDR3: TGTGCTAGTGGTTCCAACTCTGGGGACACTGAAGCTTTCTTT. The encoded protein is CASGSNSGDTEAFF. The chain joins TRBV12-5 to TRBJ1-1; D gene uncertain. The germline gives CDR1 LGHNT, CDR2 FRNRAP. V gave up 4 bases and J gave up 3 bases, with 12 bases separating them. This CDR3 contains 14 residues.

This sequence joins TRBV11-3 and TRBJ2-2, with a tentative D call TRBD2 (5 bases). The germline V gene has CDR1 SGHNT and CDR2 YENEEA. V was cut by 3 bases and J by 5 bases, with 13 bases left in between. There are 15 residues in the CDR3. CDR3 nucleotides: TGTGCCAGCAGCTTTCGGGGATTGGGTACCGGGGAGCTGTTTTTT. Its protein product is CASSFRGLGTGELFF.

The sample holds a few counts of this clonotype. The J gene is TRBJ2-1, the V gene TRBV6-2 or TRBV6-3; D unclear. Germline V gene data show CDR1 as MNHEY and CDR2 as SVGEGT. Between the trimmed V and J ends, which lost 5 bases and 0 bases, there was a span of 17 bases. This CDR3 contains 17 residues. Here the CDR3 DNA reads TGTGCCAGCAGTGTGGGGTGGCGGAAGAGCTCCTACAATGAGCAGTTCTTC. Protein: CASSVGWRKSSYNEQFF.

The chain is built from TRBV7-2 and TRBJ2-2; possible D gene TRBD1, 5 bases. The CDR3 covers 16 residues. Germline assignment: CDR1 SGHTA and CDR2 FQGNSA. Trimming removed 1 base at V and 1 base at J, with 10 bases between. CDR3 protein: CASSLVVGQNTGELFF. CDR3 in DNA: TGTGCCAGCAGCTTAGTTGTGGGGCAGAACACCGGGGAGCTGTTTTTT.

This clonotype was detected a few times. The chain links TRBV10-3 to TRBJ2-5, with D perhaps matching TRBD2 (6 bases). The CDR3 covers 15 residues. Germline assignment: CDR1 ENHRY and CDR2 SYGVKD. Trimming cost V 0 bases and J 1 base, with 9 bases left between them. The CDR3 is CAISESQGLQETQYF. CDR3 bases: TGTGCCATCAGTGAGTCGCAGGGACTCCAAGAGACCCAGTACTTC.

This chain connects TRBV30 to TRBJ2-5, with TRBD2 identical over 9 bases. Germline trimming cut 8 bases from V and 5 bases from J; bases unmatched to any gene: 12. The CDR3 has 14 residues. The V gene's germline CDR1 is GTSNPN and CDR2 SVGIG (reference sequence). CDR3 region: CAQGAASGTETQYF. The CDR3 DNA sequence: TGTGCCCAAGGGGCGGCTAGCGGGACGGAGACCCAGTACTTC. Combining the CDR3 with reference TRBV30 and TRBJ2-5 gives the whole variable domain SQTIHQWPATLVQPVGSPLSLECTVEGTSNPNLYWYRQAAGRGLQLLFYSVGIGQISSEVPQNLSASRPQDRQFILSSKKLLLSDSGFYLCAQGAASGTETQYFGPGTRLLVL.

This clonotype was detected only a few times. This chain uses TRBV7-9 with TRBJ2-5; D gene unclear. Deletions cut 0 bases from V and 4 bases from J, with 12 bases between. CDR1 SEHNR and CDR2 FQNEAQ come from the germline V gene (reference sequence). The CDR3 loop spans 15 amino acids. CDR3 amino acids: CASSLAHQGLETQYF. For the CDR3, the DNA is TGTGCCAGCAGCTTAGCGCATCAAGGTCTAGAGACCCAGTACTTC.

This clonotype was detected a few times. The V and J genes are TRBV20-1 and TRBJ1-3; a weak D match, TRBD1 (5 bases). The CDR3 is 12 amino acids. Germline V gene sequence: CDR1 DFQATT, CDR2 SNEGSKA (reference sequence). With 4 bases removed from V and 2 bases from J, the gap between germline ends came to 6 bases. Written as DNA, the CDR3 is TGCAGTGCTACAGGGCCTGGAAACACCATATATTTT. It codes for CSATGPGNTIYF.

This clonotype showed up just a few times. The chain recombines TRBV7-2 with TRBJ1-1; D gene ambiguous. This CDR3 region has 16 residues. Looked up from germline, CDR1 is SGHTA and CDR2 is FQGNSA. Trimming left V 7 bases short and J 0 bases short, with 18 bases between. CDR3 sequence reads: CASTVSRTGLNTEAFF. The CDR3 DNA sequence: TGTGCCAGCACCGTCTCGAGGACCGGCCTGAACACTGAAGCTTTCTTT.

There are a few counts of this clonotype. J is TRBJ2-1 and V is TRBV6-1, with TRBD2 identical over 8 bases. The CDR3 has 15 amino acids. Unmatched junction bases numbered 9, after V lost 1 base and J lost 10 bases. The germline CDR1 and CDR2 sequences are MNHNS and SASEGT. CDR3 nucleotides: TGTGCCAGCAGTGAAGATACGAGCGGGAGTATGGAGCAGTTCTTC. Protein: CASSEDTSGSMEQFF.

This clonotype was detected only a few times. The V call is TRBV3-1, the J call TRBJ1-2; D is unclear. The CDR3 runs to 16 residues. Looked up from germline, CDR1 is LGHDT and CDR2 is YNNKEL (reference sequence). With 0 bases removed from V and 4 bases from J, the gap between germline ends came to 15 bases. CDR3 DNA: TGTGCCAGCAGCCAAGAGGGTCGTAATATCGGCTATGGCTACACCTTC. It encodes CASSQEGRNIGYGYTF.